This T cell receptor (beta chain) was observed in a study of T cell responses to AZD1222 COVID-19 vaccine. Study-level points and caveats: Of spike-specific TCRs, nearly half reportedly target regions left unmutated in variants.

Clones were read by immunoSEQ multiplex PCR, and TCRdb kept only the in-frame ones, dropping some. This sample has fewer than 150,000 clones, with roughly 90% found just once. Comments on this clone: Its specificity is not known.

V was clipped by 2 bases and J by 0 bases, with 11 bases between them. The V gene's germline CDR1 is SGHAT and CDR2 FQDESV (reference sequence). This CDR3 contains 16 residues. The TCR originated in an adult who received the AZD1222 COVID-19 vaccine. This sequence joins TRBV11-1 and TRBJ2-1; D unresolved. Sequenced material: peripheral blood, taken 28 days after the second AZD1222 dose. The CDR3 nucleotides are TGTGCCAGCAGCTTAAAGACCGATAGCTCCTACAATGAGCAGTTCTTC. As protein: CASSLKTDSSYNEQFF.